The entry below gives a single T cell receptor beta chain sequence along with its context. Its target is unknown. The data are from a study of STAT3 mutations in large granular lymphocyte leukemia. The study, taken as a whole, reports: Every T-cell large granular lymphocyte leukemia patient had at least one immunodominant TCR beta clonotype.

Measured with immunoSEQ multiplex PCR; TCRdb has only the in-frame clones, and not every one. The sample has about 4,300 clones, 50% to 75% seen once. This clonotype was sampled from a human donor with T large granular lymphocyte leukemia. Some clones in this sample may be carry-over from other donors' samples. Sequenced input: PBMCs.

The CDR3 DNA reads as TGCGCCAGCAGCCGCGAGACAGGGGCCACTGAAGCTTTCTTT. Protein product: CASSRETGATEAFF. The chain links TRBV4-3 to TRBJ1-1; 8 bases are shared with TRBD1. Trimming took 4 bases from V and 4 from J; bases not matched to a gene: 5. CDR1 and CDR2 from the germline V gene are LGHNA and YSLEER. The CDR3 extends over 14 amino acids.